One sample yielded the 17 T cell receptor beta chains listed below, sequenced in a study of monozygotic twins with inflammatory bowel disease (dated by TCRdb to between 2018 and 2020). Library preparation used 5' RACE. This sample was sequenced with an Illumina HiSeq 2500. TCRdb reprocessed the public reads and reports one entry per CDR3 protein sequence, without DNA. The table for this sample records over 150,000 distinct CDR3 sequences. The biggest ten clones account for approximately 3% of the sample. Sequenced: blood. These receptors originate from a human donor with ulcerative colitis or Crohn's disease, or a healthy co-twin of an affected twin (not recorded which).

The V gene is TRBV28, the J gene TRBJ2-7; TCRdb names TRBD2, which stays unverified in the absence of DNA. Germline lookup yields CDR1 MDHEN and CDR2 SYDVKM. This CDR3 contains 14 residues. The CDR3 spells CASSPSGGRLEQYF. Complete variable domain (other parts from reference TRBV28 and TRBJ2-7): DVKVTQSSRYLVKRTGEKVFLECVQDMDHENMFWYRQDPGLGLRLIYFSYDVKMKEKGDIPEGYSVSREKKERFSLILESASTNQTSMYLCASSPSGGRLEQYFGPGTRLTVT.

The chain carries TRBV18 and TRBJ2-7; TCRdb picks TRBD2, but there is no DNA to check that call. Germline V gene sequence: CDR1 KGHSH, CDR2 LQKENI. This CDR3 spans 14 amino acids. Here the CDR3 reads CASSTTSGYDEQYF.

The chain is built from TRBV11-2 and TRBJ2-1; the D call from TCRdb, TRBD2, cannot be confirmed without DNA. CDR1 is SGHAT, CDR2 FQNNGV, per germline. This CDR3 is 14 amino acids long. The CDR3 reads CASGRLAGVDEQFF.

J is TRBJ2-3 and V is TRBV7-2. Germline CDR1 and CDR2: SGHTA and FQGNSA. CDR3 length equals 14 residues. CDR3: CASSSNLYTDTQYF.

The chain carries TRBV9 and TRBJ2-1; TCRdb calls TRBD2, which cannot be checked without DNA. The V gene's germline CDR1 is SGDLS and CDR2 YYNGEE. This CDR3 region has 21 residues. The CDR3 here is CASSVGRLAGGHQGLYNEQFF. The complete variable domain, with remaining parts taken from reference TRBV9 and TRBJ2-1, reads DSGVTQTPKHLITATGQRVTLRCSPRSGDLSVYWYQQSLDQGLQFLIQYYNGEERAKGNILERFSAQQFPDLHSELNLSSLELGDSALYFCASSVGRLAGGHQGLYNEQFFGPGTRLTVL.

The gene calls are TRBV28 and TRBJ2-3. The CDR3 consists of 15 residues. Germline CDR1 and CDR2: MDHEN and SYDVKM. Here the CDR3 reads CASSFRRPSTDTQYF.

The chain joins TRBV20-1 to TRBJ2-7; checking the TCRdb D call of TRBD2 is not possible without DNA. The CDR3 is made up of 13 amino acids. CDR1 is DFQATT and CDR2 is SNEGSKA in the germline V gene (reference sequence). CDR3 in amino acids: CSARGGGTYEQYF.

V and J are TRBV7-2 and TRBJ1-1. This CDR3 comprises 15 residues. Germline lookup yields CDR1 SGHTA and CDR2 FQGNSA. This chain's CDR3 is CASSLSWGTVTEAFF.

This sequence joins TRBV10-3 and TRBJ2-7; the TCRdb D gene call, TRBD1, has no DNA to confirm it. This CDR3 contains 16 residues. CDR1 is ENHRY and CDR2 is SYGVKD in the germline V gene. The CDR3 here is CAINSDRGNLIYEQYF.

The rearrangement links TRBV2 to TRBJ2-7; TCRdb calls TRBD1, which cannot be checked without DNA. This CDR3 comprises 13 residues. In germline, CDR1 is SNHLY, CDR2 FYNNEI. The CDR3 protein is CASRVTGGEHQYF. Full variable domain (remainder filled in from reference TRBV2 and TRBJ2-7): EPEVTQTPSHQVTQMGQEVILRCVPISNHLYFYWYRQILGQKVEFLVSFYNNEISEKSEIFDDQFSVERPDGSNFTLKIRSTKLEDSAMYFCASRVTGGEHQYFGPGTRLTVT.

The chain recombines TRBV25-1 with TRBJ1-3; absent DNA, TCRdb's TRBD1 call cannot be checked. Per germline, CDR1 MGHDK and CDR2 SYGVNS. The CDR3 is 16 amino acids. The CDR3: CASRQTGDYSGNTIYF.

The gene calls are TRBV3-1 and TRBJ1-5. Germline V CDR1 and CDR2: LGHDT, YNNKEL (reference sequence). The CDR3 covers 12 residues. CDR3 protein: CASSQANQPQHF. Drawing the rest from reference TRBV3-1 and TRBJ1-5, the complete variable domain is DTAVSQTPKYLVTQMGNDKSIKCEQNLGHDTMYWYKQDSKKFLKIMFSYNNKELIINETVPNRFSPKSPDKAHLNLHINSLELGDSAVYFCASSQANQPQHFGDGTRLSIL.

This chain connects TRBV7-3 to TRBJ1-1; TCRdb's D call, TRBD1, is unchecked because there is no DNA. The CDR3 is 17 amino acids. Germline CDR1 and CDR2: SGHTA and FQGTGA. The CDR3 reads CASSLFAGGVGNTEAFF. The whole variable domain, filled in from reference TRBV7-3 and TRBJ1-1, reads GAGVSQTPSNKVTEKGKYVELRCDPISGHTALYWYRQSLGQGPEFLIYFQGTGAADDSGLPNDRFFAVRPEGSVSTLKIQRTERGDSAVYLCASSLFAGGVGNTEAFFGQGTRLTVV.

This chain joins TRBV12-3 or TRBV12-4 and TRBJ1-5; TCRdb's D gene call, TRBD1, goes unchecked for lack of DNA. This CDR3 has 17 amino acids. CDR3 protein: CASSFGTGPYSNQPQHF.

The rearrangement uses TRBV24-1 and TRBJ2-1. The CDR3 sequence is 16 residues long. The germline V gene encodes CDR1 KGHDR and CDR2 SFDVKD. The CDR3 spells CATSDYPTKDNNEQFF.

CDR3 protein: CASSLEAGVSTGELFF. The rearrangement uses TRBV13 and TRBJ2-2; the D gene TCRdb calls, TRBD2, cannot be checked with no DNA. Germline V gives CDR1 PRHDT, CDR2 FYEKMQ (reference sequence). The CDR3 is made up of 16 amino acids.

This chain uses TRBV5-6 with TRBJ2-1; TCRdb picks TRBD2, but there is no DNA to check that call. The germline V gene has CDR1 SGHDT and CDR2 YYEEEE. CDR3 length equals 16 residues. CDR3 in amino acids: CASSPSASGRVHEQFF.